The text below deals with one TCR beta chain. Its antigen has not been determined. No base-level quality is on record; no much larger clone is a single base apart. The CDR3 goes from the cysteine to the phenylalanine over 15 residues. The only DNA kept is the CDR3, 45 bases in frame from the first base. For CDR1 and CDR2, the germline V gene lists SGHDN and FVKESK. The junction shows trimming of 5 bases on V and 7 bases on J, and the gene matches do not reach 7 bases of it. This sample is part of a study of sequential checkpoint blockade in melanoma (dated by TCRdb to the late 2010s). For context, the study as a whole: Patients were assigned by 1:1 randomization to either first-line nivolumab followed by ipilimumab (arm A) or ipilimumab followed by nivolumab (arm B). Both trial sequences were followed by maintenance nivolumab. Broad study findings and their caveats: Validation of the response-prediction model combining TCR metrics and mutation burden is needed in larger, independent patient cohorts.

Taken with the paper, the label for treatment or condition translates to: randomized to nivolumab then ipilimumab (arm A) or the reverse (arm B). Prior DNA-damaging chemotherapy had not been received by any trial patient. A FACS Aria II flow cytometer was used to sort live CD3+CD8+ cells that were negative for CD19 and CD56 from thawed PBMCs. CheckMate 064, a randomized, open-label phase II trial of sequential checkpoint blockade, was the source of the samples, all of which came from patients with melanoma. Leukapheresis was used to collect peripheral blood mononuclear cells, which were then purified with Ficoll-Paque and frozen in human serum with 10% DMSO. Right after sorting, the blood CD3+CD8+ cells were verified to be >95% pure, and DNA extraction followed. The immunoSEQ Assay was used to immunosequence TCRbeta CDR3 regions from genomic DNA. Before high-throughput sequencing, the genomic DNA was amplified using bias-controlled multiplex PCR. Turning to the authors' computational methods: To quantify the absolute abundance of each unique TCRbeta CDR3 region, the sequences were collapsed and filtered. Clonality was defined as 1 minus Pielou's evenness and was calculated using productive rearrangements only. Clones with significantly greater frequencies in on-treatment versus baseline samples were identified using a previously published method. What TCRdb holds here is the immuneACCESS table cut down to in-frame rearrangements. Part of the clones is not present; checked against another copy, under half of the missing clones reflect an unresolved V gene, and the others are unexplained. The DNA gave D and trimming, while V, J and clone size come from that table. The sample table shows around 9,800 clones, and roughly three fifths are seen once. More than 15% of the sample is held by the ten biggest clonotypes.

The sequence links TRBV14 to TRBJ2-2; 10 bases in the middle match TRBD2. The TCR originated in a human donor with melanoma. This specimen consisted of CD8+ T cells sorted from blood (inferred from file names), obtained from a patient given nivolumab and ipilimumab in sequence. The DNA sequence follows: TGTGCCAGCAGCGACTGGACTAGCGGTCACGGGGAGCTGTTTTTT. It translates as CASSDWTSGHGELFF.